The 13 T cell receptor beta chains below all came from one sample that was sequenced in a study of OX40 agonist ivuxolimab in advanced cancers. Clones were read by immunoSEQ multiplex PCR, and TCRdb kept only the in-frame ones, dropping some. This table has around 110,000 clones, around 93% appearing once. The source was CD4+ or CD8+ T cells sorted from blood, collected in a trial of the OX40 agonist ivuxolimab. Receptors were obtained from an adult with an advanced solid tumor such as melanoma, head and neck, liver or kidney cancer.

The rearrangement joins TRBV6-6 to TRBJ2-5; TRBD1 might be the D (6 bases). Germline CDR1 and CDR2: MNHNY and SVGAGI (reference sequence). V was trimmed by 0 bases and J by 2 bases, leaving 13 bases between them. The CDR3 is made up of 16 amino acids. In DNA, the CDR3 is TGTGCCAGCAGTTACTCGTCAGGGGTTGGACAAGAGACCCAGTACTTC. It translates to CASSYSSGVGQETQYF.

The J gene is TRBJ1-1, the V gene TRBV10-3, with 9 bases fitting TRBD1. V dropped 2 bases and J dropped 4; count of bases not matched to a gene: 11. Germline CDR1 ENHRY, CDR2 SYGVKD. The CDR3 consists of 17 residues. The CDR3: CAISEPRTGEWGTEAFF. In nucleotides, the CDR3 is TGTGCCATCAGTGAGCCCCGGACAGGGGAATGGGGCACTGAAGCTTTCTTT.

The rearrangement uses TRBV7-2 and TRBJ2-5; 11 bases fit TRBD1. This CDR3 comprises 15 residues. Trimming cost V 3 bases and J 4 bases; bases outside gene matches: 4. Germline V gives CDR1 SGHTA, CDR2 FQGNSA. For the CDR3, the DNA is TGTGCCAGCAGCTTCAGGACAGGGGGCGCAGAGACCCAGTACTTC. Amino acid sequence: CASSFRTGGAETQYF.

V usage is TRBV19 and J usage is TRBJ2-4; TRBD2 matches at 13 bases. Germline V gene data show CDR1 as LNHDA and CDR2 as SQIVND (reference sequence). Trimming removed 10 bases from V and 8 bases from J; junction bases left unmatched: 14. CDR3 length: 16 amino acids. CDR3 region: CATGQGRTSGRDIQYF. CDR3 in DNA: TGTGCCACGGGACAGGGGCGGACTAGCGGGAGAGACATTCAGTACTTC.

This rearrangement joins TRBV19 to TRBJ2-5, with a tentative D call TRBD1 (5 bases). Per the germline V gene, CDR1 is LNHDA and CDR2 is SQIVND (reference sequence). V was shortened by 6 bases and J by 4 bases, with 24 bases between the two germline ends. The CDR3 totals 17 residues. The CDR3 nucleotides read TGTGCCAGTAGCCAACAAAGGGGCTTAGTAGCCAGAGAGACCCAGTACTTC. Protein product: CASSQQRGLVARETQYF.

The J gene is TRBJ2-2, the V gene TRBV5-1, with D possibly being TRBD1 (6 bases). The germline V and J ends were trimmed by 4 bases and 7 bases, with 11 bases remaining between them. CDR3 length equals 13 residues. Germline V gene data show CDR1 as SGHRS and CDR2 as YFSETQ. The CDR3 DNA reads TGCGCCAGCAGCCAACAGGGCGACGGGGAGCTGTTTTTT. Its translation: CASSQQGDGELFF.

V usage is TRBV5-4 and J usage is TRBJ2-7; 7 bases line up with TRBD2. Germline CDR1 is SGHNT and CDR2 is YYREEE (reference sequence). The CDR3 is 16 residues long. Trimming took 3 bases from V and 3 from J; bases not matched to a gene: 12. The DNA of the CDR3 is TGTGCCAGCAGCTGGGATGGGCAGGGACTATTCTACGAGCAGTACTTC. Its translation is CASSWDGQGLFYEQYF.

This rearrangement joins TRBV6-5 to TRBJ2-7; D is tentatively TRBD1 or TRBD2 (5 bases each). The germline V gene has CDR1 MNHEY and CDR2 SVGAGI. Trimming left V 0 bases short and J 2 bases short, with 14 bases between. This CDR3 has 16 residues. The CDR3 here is CASSYSRRGTAYEQYF. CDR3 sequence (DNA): TGTGCCAGCAGTTACTCCCGTAGAGGGACGGCCTACGAGCAGTACTTC.

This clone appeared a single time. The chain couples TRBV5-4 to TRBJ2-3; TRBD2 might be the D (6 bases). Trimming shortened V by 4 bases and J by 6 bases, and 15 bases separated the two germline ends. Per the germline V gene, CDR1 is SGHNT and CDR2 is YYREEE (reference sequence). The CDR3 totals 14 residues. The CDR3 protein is CASSMEGARDTQYF. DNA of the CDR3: TGTGCCAGCAGCATGGAGGGAGCCCGGGATACGCAGTATTTT.

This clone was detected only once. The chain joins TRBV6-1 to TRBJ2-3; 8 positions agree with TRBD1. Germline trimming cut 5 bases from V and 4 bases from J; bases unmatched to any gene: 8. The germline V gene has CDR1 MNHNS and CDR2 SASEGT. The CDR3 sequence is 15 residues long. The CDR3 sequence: CASSPGQGSSDTQYF. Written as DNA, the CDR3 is TGTGCCAGCAGTCCAGGACAGGGATCTTCAGATACGCAGTATTTT.

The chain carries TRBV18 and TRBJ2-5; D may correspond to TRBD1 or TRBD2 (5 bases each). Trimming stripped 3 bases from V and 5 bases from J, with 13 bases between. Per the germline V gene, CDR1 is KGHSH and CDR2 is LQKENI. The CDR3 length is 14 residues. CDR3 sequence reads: CASSPGTGMETQYF. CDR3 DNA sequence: TGTGCCAGCTCACCTGGGACGGGCATGGAGACCCAGTACTTC.

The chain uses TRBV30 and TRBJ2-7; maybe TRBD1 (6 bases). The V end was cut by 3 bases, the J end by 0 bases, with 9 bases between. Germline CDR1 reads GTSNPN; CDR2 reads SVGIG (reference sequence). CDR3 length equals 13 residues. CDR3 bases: TGTGCCTGGAGACAGGGATCCTCCTACGAGCAGTACTTC. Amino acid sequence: CAWRQGSSYEQYF.

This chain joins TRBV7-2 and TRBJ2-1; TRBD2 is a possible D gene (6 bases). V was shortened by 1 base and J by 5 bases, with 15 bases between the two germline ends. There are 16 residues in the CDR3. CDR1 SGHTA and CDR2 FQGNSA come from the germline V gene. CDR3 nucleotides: TGTGCCAGCAGCTTAGTTCGGGGGTACGGCCACAATGAGCAGTTCTTC. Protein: CASSLVRGYGHNEQFF.